Listed below are T cell receptor beta chains from one sample, sequenced in a study of shared clonotypes between healthy human individuals. TCRdb's table, derived via immunoSEQ multiplex PCR, lists solely in-frame clones and lacks some. The table records over a million clones, around four fifths of them present only once. The sequenced sample was memory CD4+ T cells sorted from blood. These receptors originate from a man aged 18 to 30 in good health. CDR3s include the opening cysteine and the closing phenylalanine or tryptophan. The D gene is left open where the match is weak. Part of the rows lack a size; the others show once, few, many or a class for expanded clones.

NA,TRBJ1-2,TRBV11-3,NA,TGTGCCAGCCCCCCTAACTATGGCTACACCTTC,CASPPNYGYTF
NA,TRBJ2-1,TRBV11-2,NA,TGTGCCAGCAGCTTAGCCTGGGGTGAGCAGTTCTTC,CASSLAWGEQFF
NA,TRBJ1-6,TRBV20-1,NA,TGCAGTGCTAAGGGTAATTCACCCCTCCACTTT,CSAKGNSPLHF
NA,TRBJ2-1,TRBV18,TRBD2,TGTGCCAGCTCACCCGGACTAGCGCAGCAGTTCTTC,CASSPGLAQQFF
NA,TRBJ2-2,TRBV4-3,TRBD2,TGCGCCAGCAGCCAAACTAGCGCACGTAACACCGGGGAGCTGTTTTTT,CASSQTSARNTGELFF
NA,TRBJ1-4,TRBV28,NA,TGTGCCAGCAGTCCATATCGGACAGCAGCTAATGAAAAACTGTTTTTT,CASSPYRTAANEKLFF
few,TRBJ2-3,TRBV6-1,TRBD2,TGTGCCAGCAGTACGCGGGGGGGCACAGATACGCAGTATTTT,CASSTRGGTDTQYF
NA,TRBJ2-3,TRBV5-6,TRBD2,TGTGCCAGCAGCGGGACTAGCGGGAGGGTTGTGGCAGATACGCAGTATTTT,CASSGTSGRVVADTQYF
NA,TRBJ2-1,TRBV7-2,TRBD2,TGTGCCAGCAGCTTACAGGCTAGCGGGTCCAATGAGCAGTTCTTC,CASSLQASGSNEQFF
NA,TRBJ2-5,TRBV5-1,TRBD1,TGCGCCAGCAGCCACGGGGACAGGCTACAAGAGACCCAGTACTTC,CASSHGDRLQETQYF
NA,TRBJ1-1,TRBV6-6,NA,TGTGCCAGCAACCCCGGGAACACTGAAGCTTTCTTT,CASNPGNTEAFF
NA,TRBJ1-2,TRBV25-1,TRBD1,TGTGCCAGCAGTGACCCCGGGACAGGGGTGGGTAACTATGGCTACACCTTC,CASSDPGTGVGNYGYTF
NA,TRBJ1-5,TRBV7-9,NA,TGTGCCAGCAGCTCCGAGGGACAGCCCCAGCATTTT,CASSSEGQPQHF
many,TRBJ2-1,TRBV7-2,NA,TGTGCCAGCAGCTTAGCGCAGGGCAGCTCCTACAATGAGCAGTTCTTC,CASSLAQGSSYNEQFF
NA,TRBJ2-7,TRBV28,NA,TGTGCCAGCAGTTTACCAACAGCGTTCTACGAGCAGTACTTC,CASSLPTAFYEQYF
NA,TRBJ2-7,TRBV4-2,TRBD2,TGTGCCAGCAGCCAAGAATGGACTAGCGGCTACGAGCAGTACTTC,CASSQEWTSGYEQYF
few,TRBJ1-6,TRBV11-2,TRBD1,TGTGCCAGCAGCTACTCAGGGGGCAATTCACCCCTCCACTTT,CASSYSGGNSPLHF
NA,TRBJ1-4,TRBV7-2,NA,TGTGCCAGCAGACCTAGGGACGCGGGCGGTGAAAAACTGTTTTTT,CASRPRDAGGEKLFF
NA,TRBJ2-7,TRBV7-2,NA,TGTGCCAGCAGCTTACCCGGGACGGCAAACGAGCAGTACTTC,CASSLPGTANEQYF
many,TRBJ2-2,TRBV28,NA,TGTGCCAGCAGGCCTCAGGGCTTGGGCGGGGAGCTGTTTTTT,CASRPQGLGGELFF
NA,TRBJ1-1,TRBV7-9,NA,TGTGCCAGCAGCCTGTCGACGGCGAACACTGAAGCTTTCTTT,CASSLSTANTEAFF
once,TRBJ2-3,TRBV5-4,TRBD2,TGTGCCAGCAGCCGAGGACTAGCGGGTTCCGATACGCAGTATTTT,CASSRGLAGSDTQYF
NA,TRBJ2-3,TRBV5-1,TRBD2,TGCGCCAGCAGCTTGGCTAGCGGGGTTAGCACAGATACGCAGTATTTT,CASSLASGVSTDTQYF
NA,TRBJ1-6,TRBV4-1,TRBD1,TGCGCCAGCAGCCAAGAGACAGGGGGTCATTCACCCCTCCACTTT,CASSQETGGHSPLHF
NA,TRBJ2-7,TRBV5-1,TRBD2,TGCGCCAGCAGCGAGGGACTAGCGGTGTGGGAGCAGTACTTC,CASSEGLAVWEQYF
NA,TRBJ1-4,TRBV30,NA,TGTGCCTGGAGTGTGGCTACGAGGAAACTGTTTTTT,CAWSVATRKLFF
NA,TRBJ2-1,TRBV20-1,NA,TGCAGTGCTAACTCGGAGGAGCAGTTCTTC,CSANSEEQFF
NA,TRBJ2-1,TRBV7-2,TRBD2,TGTGCCAGCAGCTTAACTAGCGGGGGGGCAAGCACGGAGCAGTTCTTC,CASSLTSGGASTEQFF
NA,TRBJ2-2,TRBV28,TRBD1,TGTGCCAGCAGCCCTGGGACAGCGAACACCGGGGAGCTGTTTTTT,CASSPGTANTGELFF
few,TRBJ2-2,TRBV5-1,TRBD1,TGCGCCAGCAGCAGGACAGGGGGCAACGGGGAGCTGTTTTTT,CASSRTGGNGELFF
NA,TRBJ2-1,TRBV6-5,TRBD1,TGTGCCAGCAGTTCAACAGGGGATGAGCAGTTCTTC,CASSSTGDEQFF
NA,TRBJ1-4,TRBV28,NA,TGTGCCAGCAGCCCCCCGATAGGGGGGAGTGAAAAACTGTTTTTT,CASSPPIGGSEKLFF
once,TRBJ2-7,TRBV2,NA,TGTGCCAGCGTCCCGCTGACAGTTTCCAACGAGCAGTACTTC,CASVPLTVSNEQYF
NA,TRBJ2-1,TRBV18,TRBD1,TGTGCCAGCTCACCAGGGACAGGGAAAAACTATGAGCAGTTCTTC,CASSPGTGKNYEQFF
NA,TRBJ1-1,TRBV29-1,TRBD1,TGCAGCGTTGAATCCGGGACAGCGAACACTGAAGCTTTCTTT,CSVESGTANTEAFF
NA,TRBJ2-1,TRBV9,TRBD2,TGTGCCAGCAGCGCTATAGGACTAGCGGCATCGGGCCCCAATGAGCAGTTCTTC,CASSAIGLAASGPNEQFF
few,TRBJ1-1,TRBV2,NA,TGTGCCAGCAGCCTGCAGAGGAACACTGAAGCTTTCTTT,CASSLQRNTEAFF
NA,TRBJ1-1,TRBV30,TRBD1,TGTGCCTGGAGTCAAGGACAGGGAACTCACGCTTTCTTT,CAWSQGQGTHAFF
NA,TRBJ1-1,TRBV30,TRBD1,TGTGCCTGGAGTCAACAGGGGTCCACTGAAGCTTTCTTT,CAWSQQGSTEAFF
NA,TRBJ1-4,TRBV4-2,NA,TGTGCCAGCAGCCAAGGAATCGACCGGGGCGCTAATGAAAAACTGTTTTTT,CASSQGIDRGANEKLFF
NA,TRBJ2-7,TRBV11-2,TRBD1,TGTGCCAGCAGCCGGATTTCGGGACAGGGGGCAGGCGAGCAGTACTTC,CASSRISGQGAGEQYF
NA,TRBJ1-1,TRBV5-1,NA,TGCGCCAGCAGCCCGGACGGCCCTCTTTACACTGAAGCTTTCTTT,CASSPDGPLYTEAFF
NA,TRBJ2-1,TRBV6-6,NA,TGTGCCAGCAAGACTAGGCCCCCTGGTGAGCAGTTCTTC,CASKTRPPGEQFF
NA,TRBJ1-6,TRBV7-8,TRBD1,TGTGCCAGCAGCTTAGAGGGACAGGAGAATTCACCCCTCCACTTT,CASSLEGQENSPLHF
NA,TRBJ2-3,TRBV10-3,NA,TGTGCCATCAGTGTCGGCGGGATGGACACAGATACGCAGTATTTT,CAISVGGMDTDTQYF
NA,TRBJ2-3,TRBV5-1,NA,TGCGCCAGCAGCGGAGGTGGGACCCTAACAGATACGCAGTATTTT,CASSGGGTLTDTQYF
NA,TRBJ2-2,TRBV29-1,TRBD1,TGCAGCGTTGACGGGGACAGGGCCCACACCGGGGAGCTGTTTTTT,CSVDGDRAHTGELFF
NA,TRBJ2-2,TRBV5-1,NA,TGCGCCAGCAGCTTCCGGGGTGACAACACCGGGGAGCTGTTTTTT,CASSFRGDNTGELFF
NA,TRBJ2-1,TRBV5-1,TRBD2,TGCGCCAGCAGCCGGACTAGCGGGGGGTCTTACAATGAGCAGTTCTTC,CASSRTSGGSYNEQFF
few,TRBJ2-3,TRBV10-2,TRBD2,TGCGCCAGCAGCTCGGGACTAGCGAAGAATACGCAGTATTTT,CASSSGLAKNTQYF
NA,TRBJ2-7,TRBV28,NA,TGTGCCAGCAGCTTAACGGGTCCGGCAGGTAGCTCCTACGAGCAGTACTTC,CASSLTGPAGSSYEQYF
NA,TRBJ2-1,TRBV14,TRBD2,TGTGCCAGCAGTTCCGGACTAGGGTATGAGCAGTTCTTC,CASSSGLGYEQFF
NA,TRBJ1-1,TRBV19,TRBD1,TGTGCCAGTAGTAAGGAACAGGGGGCCCCCACTGAAGCTTTCTTT,CASSKEQGAPTEAFF